The rows below give T cell receptor beta chains drawn from one sample of a study of blood T cell repertoires in COVID-19. Sequenced by immunoSEQ multiplex PCR; TCRdb stores in-frame clones only, minus some. This table holds a few hundred thousand clones, 80% to 90% found once. The sequenced sample was peripheral blood. These receptors were taken from a woman between 65 and 79 years old with acute or convalescent COVID-19. Both conserved end residues are part of each CDR3. A D gene is named only where the DNA matches it firmly. Clone size is shown for a subset of rows, as once, few, many or a class of expanded clone.

clone_size j_call v_call d_call cdr3_nt cdr3_aa
few TRBJ1-1 TRBV6-2/TRBV6-3 . TGTGCCAGCAGTTACAACCGGGAAAACACTGAAGCTTTCTTT CASSYNRENTEAFF
. TRBJ1-2 TRBV2 . TGTGCCAGCCACACAGGGTACACTGGCTACACCTTC CASHTGYTGYTF
. TRBJ1-2 TRBV2 TRBD1 TGTGCCAGCGAGCGGGAACGGGACAGGGACGGAGGCTACACCTTC CASERERDRDGGYTF
. TRBJ2-5 TRBV6-1 . TGTGCCAGCAGTGAAAACGACTGGTACCCGCCCAAGACCCAGTACTTC CASSENDWYPPKTQYF
. TRBJ2-5 TRBV5-6 TRBD2 TGTGCCAGCAGCTTGGCGAGGGCGGGGGGGCAAGAGACCCAGTACTTC CASSLARAGGQETQYF
. TRBJ1-1 TRBV7-3 . TGTGCCAGCAGCTTATTGGGAGGTGGCATAGGGAACACTGAAGCTTTCTTT CASSLLGGGIGNTEAFF
. TRBJ2-5 TRBV12-5 TRBD2 TGTGCTAGTGGTTCAATGACGGGGGGACTGGAGACCCAGTACTTC CASGSMTGGLETQYF
. TRBJ1-2 TRBV6-5 . TGTGCCACCCAGGGTGTCGTCTATGGCTACACCTTC CATQGVVYGYTF
few TRBJ1-4 TRBV7-9 . TGTGCCAGCAGCGCGAGGAGCCACAATGAAAAACTGTTTTTT CASSARSHNEKLFF
. TRBJ2-2 TRBV3-1/TRBV3-2 . TGTGCCAGCAGCTATGAGGGGAACACCGGGGAGCTGTTTTTT CASSYEGNTGELFF
. TRBJ2-7 TRBV6-5 TRBD1 TGTGCCAGCAGAGAGGGGGCTTTATACGAGCAGTACTTC CASREGALYEQYF
. TRBJ2-3 TRBV7-2 TRBD1 TGTGCCAGCAGCTTACGACAGGGGGCAGATACGCAGTATTTT CASSLRQGADTQYF
. TRBJ1-1 TRBV2 . TGTGCCAGCAGTGAAGGTAGAACAGGTGAAGCTTTCTTT CASSEGRTGEAFF
. TRBJ2-1 TRBV30 TRBD2 TGTGCCTGGGCGGGGGGGCCCTACAATGAGCAGTTCTTC CAWAGGPYNEQFF
. TRBJ2-2 TRBV5-4 . TGTGCCAGCAGCTTGATGGACTGGGGGAGGAGCGGGGAGCTGTTTTTT CASSLMDWGRSGELFF
few TRBJ2-1 TRBV4-1 . TGCGCCAGCAGCCCACCGGGCTCCTACAATGAGCAGTTCTTC CASSPPGSYNEQFF
. TRBJ1-1 TRBV19 . TGTGCCAGTAGTAGCTACAGAATGAAAGCTTTCTTT CASSSYRMKAFF
once TRBJ2-7 TRBV7-2 TRBD1 TGTGCCAGCAGCTCCAGGGGGTCTAGCTCCTACGAGCAGTACTTC CASSSRGSSSYEQYF
. TRBJ1-6 TRBV5-8 . TGTGCCAGCAGCCCGGCCTCGGGAGGGGGGTCACCCCTCCACTTT CASSPASGGGSPLHF
. TRBJ2-5 TRBV29-1 TRBD1 TGCAGCGTGCTGACAGGGGGCGCGGAGACCCAGTACTTC CSVLTGGAETQYF
few TRBJ1-1 TRBV5-1 . TGCGCCAGCAGCTTGGCAGACAGGAACACTGAAGCTTTCTTT CASSLADRNTEAFF
. TRBJ1-6 TRBV3-1/TRBV3-2 . TGTGCCAGCCGGGGGGCGTTGCAGGTAGGACCCCTCCACTTT CASRGALQVGPLHF
once TRBJ1-6 TRBV6-6 TRBD1 TGTGCCAGCAGTTACGGACAGGGGGCCGTTAATTCACCCCTCCACTTT CASSYGQGAVNSPLHF
. TRBJ1-4 TRBV7-9 . TGTGCCAGCAGCTCGCAACAGGGAGACAATGAAAAACTGTTTTTT CASSSQQGDNEKLFF
once TRBJ2-6 TRBV4-1 TRBD1 TGCGCCAGCAGCCAGGGACAGGGCCTCTCTGGGGCCAACGTCCTGACTTTC CASSQGQGLSGANVLTF
. TRBJ2-3 TRBV3-1/TRBV3-2 . TGTGCCAGCAGCCAACGGCAGGGGGGCGGCACAGATACGCAGTATTTT CASSQRQGGGTDTQYF
. TRBJ1-6 TRBV5-5 . TGTGCCAGCCTATTTCGCGAGAGCTCCTATAATTCACCCCTCCACTTT CASLFRESSYNSPLHF
. TRBJ2-1 TRBV19 TRBD2 TGTGCCAGTAGTATGAAAGGACTAGCGGCCACCTACAATGAGCAGTTCTTC CASSMKGLAATYNEQFF
once TRBJ2-2 TRBV7-3 . TGTGCCAGCAGCTTAGAGATCCCCCTAGACACCGGGGAGCTGTTTTTT CASSLEIPLDTGELFF
. TRBJ1-1 TRBV6-5 . TGTGCCAGCAACGGAGGGAAGCCCACTGAAGCTTTCTTT CASNGGKPTEAFF
. TRBJ2-7 TRBV7-2 TRBD1 TGTGCCAGCAGCTTAGCGTGGACAGGCACCTACGAGCAGTACTTC CASSLAWTGTYEQYF
. TRBJ1-6 TRBV19 . TGTGCCAGTAGTATGGGCAGCCTCAATTCACCCCTCCACTTT CASSMGSLNSPLHF
. TRBJ2-3 TRBV6-4 . TGTGCCAGCAGTGACTCCAGGGGTACAGATACGCAGTATTTT CASSDSRGTDTQYF
. TRBJ1-2 TRBV6-5 . TGTGCCAGCAGTTACTCGAAGGGCGGACTATTCTATGGCTACACCTTC CASSYSKGGLFYGYTF
. TRBJ2-1 TRBV11-2 TRBD2 TGTGCCAGCAGCTTGACTAGCGGCTCCTACAATGAGCAGTTCTTC CASSLTSGSYNEQFF
. TRBJ1-6 TRBV18 . TGTGCCAGCTCACCTGGACAGTATAATTCACCCCTCCACTTT CASSPGQYNSPLHF
few TRBJ1-4 TRBV10-3 . TGTGCCATCAGTGACAGTTACAGGGATGCTGAAAAACTGTTTTTT CAISDSYRDAEKLFF
few TRBJ1-2 TRBV18 . TGTGCCAGCTCACCAGGGGGGGCTCACGGCTACACCTTC CASSPGGAHGYTF
. TRBJ2-7 TRBV6-1 . TGTGCCAGCAGTGAACGGGACAACTCCTACGAGCAGTACTTC CASSERDNSYEQYF
. TRBJ2-4 TRBV2 . TGTGCCAGCAGGGGACTAGCCAAAAACATTCAGTACTTC CASRGLAKNIQYF
. TRBJ2-2 TRBV18 . TGTGCCAGCTCAACACCGACAGGCGACACCGGGGAGCTGTTTTTT CASSTPTGDTGELFF
once TRBJ2-1 TRBV28 TRBD1 TGTGCCAGCAGCCGTTACGGACAGGGCTACAATGAGCAGTTCTTC CASSRYGQGYNEQFF
. TRBJ1-1 TRBV21-1 . TGTGCCAGCAGCCCCCTCCGGGGGACAGAGAACACTGAAGCTTTCTTT CASSPLRGTENTEAFF
. TRBJ2-3 TRBV29-1 TRBD1 TGCAGCTCCTGGGGACAGAGCACAGATACGCAGTATTTT CSSWGQSTDTQYF
. TRBJ1-2 TRBV2 TRBD1 TGTGCCAGCACAGGGGGTTATGGCTACACCTTC CASTGGYGYTF
. TRBJ1-6 TRBV5-4 TRBD1 TGTGCCAGCAGCTTTGGACAGGAACTAAATTCACCCCTCCACTTT CASSFGQELNSPLHF
. TRBJ1-4 TRBV2 . TGTGCCAGCAACGAGGGGGGGCAGACTAATGAAAAACTGTTTTTT CASNEGGQTNEKLFF
. TRBJ2-3 TRBV24-1 . TGTGCCACCAGTGATTTGTACACCGCAGATACGCAGTATTTT CATSDLYTADTQYF
. TRBJ1-1 TRBV5-1 . TGCGCCAGCAGCTTATCGACAGCGAACACTGAAGCTTTCTTT CASSLSTANTEAFF
once TRBJ1-2 TRBV18 . TGTGCCAGCTCACCACCGGCCGGGGAAGGCTACACCTTC CASSPPAGEGYTF
. TRBJ2-2 TRBV7-3 . TGTGCCAGCAGCTTAAATCCGGGGTCGAACACCGGGGAGCTGTTTTTT CASSLNPGSNTGELFF
. TRBJ1-6 TRBV5-1 . TGCGCCAGCAGCTCAGAACGGAGCGGTTCACCCCTCCACTTT CASSSERSGSPLHF
. TRBJ1-1 TRBV5-6 . TGTGCCAGCAGCTTGATAACAGGTGAAGCTTTCTTT CASSLITGEAFF
. TRBJ1-1 TRBV5-1 TRBD1 TGCGCCAGCAGTCGGACAGGGGCGAACCCTGAAGCTTTCTTT CASSRTGANPEAFF
. TRBJ2-7 TRBV7-2 . TGTGCCAGCAGCTTAGAAGCAGGGTACGAGCAGTACTTC CASSLEAGYEQYF
. TRBJ2-5 TRBV5-4 . TGTGCCAGCAGCTTGGAACTCATGGAGACCCAGTACTTC CASSLELMETQYF
. TRBJ2-2 TRBV5-1 TRBD1 TGCGCCAGCAGCTTGGGGCCAGGGGGCACCGGGGAGCTGTTTTTT CASSLGPGGTGELFF